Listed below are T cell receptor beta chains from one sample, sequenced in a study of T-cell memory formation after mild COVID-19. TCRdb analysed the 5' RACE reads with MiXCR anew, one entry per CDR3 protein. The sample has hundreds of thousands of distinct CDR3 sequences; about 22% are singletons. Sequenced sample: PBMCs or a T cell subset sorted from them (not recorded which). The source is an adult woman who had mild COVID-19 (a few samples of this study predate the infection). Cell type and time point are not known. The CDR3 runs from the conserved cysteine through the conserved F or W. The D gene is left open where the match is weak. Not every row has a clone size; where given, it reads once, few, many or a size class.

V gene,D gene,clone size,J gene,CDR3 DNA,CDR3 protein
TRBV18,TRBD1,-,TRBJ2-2,TGTGCCAGCTCACCCTCGACAGGGGGGATCACCGGGGAGCTGTTTTTT,CASSPSTGGITGELFF
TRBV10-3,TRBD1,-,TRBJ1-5,TGTGCCATCGGGGGACAGGGAGTCACCGTTAATCAGCCCCAGCATTTT,CAIGGQGVTVNQPQHF
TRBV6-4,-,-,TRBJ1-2,TGTGCCAGCAGTGACTCAGGGGCAAGCTATGGCTACACCTTC,CASSDSGASYGYTF
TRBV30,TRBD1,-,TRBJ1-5,TGTGCCTGGAGGCGGACAGGGGAGCCCCAGCATTTT,CAWRRTGEPQHF
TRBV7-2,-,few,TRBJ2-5,TGTGCCAGCAGCATCGGACCCGGCGAGACCCAGTACTTC,CASSIGPGETQYF
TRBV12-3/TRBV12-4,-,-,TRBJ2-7,TGTGCCAGCAGTTTAGCGAGAGGGGGGGGGCCCTCCGAGCAGTACTTC,CASSLARGGGPSEQYF
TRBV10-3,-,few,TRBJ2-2,TGTGCCATCAGTGAGAAAGGGGGCACCGGGGAGCTGTTTTTT,CAISEKGGTGELFF
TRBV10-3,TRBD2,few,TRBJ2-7,TGTGCCATCAGTGTTTCGACTAGCGGGAGCTTTGCCTACGAGCAGTACTTC,CAISVSTSGSFAYEQYF
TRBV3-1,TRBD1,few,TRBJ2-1,TGTGCCAGCAGCCTGTACCGGGACAGGGGTAATGAGCAGTTCTTC,CASSLYRDRGNEQFF
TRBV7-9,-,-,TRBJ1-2,TGTGCCAGCAGCTCGACGGCAGCTAACTATGGCTACACCTTC,CASSSTAANYGYTF
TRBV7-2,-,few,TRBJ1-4,TGTGCCAGCAGCTCTTACCCCATTGAAAAACTGTTTTTT,CASSSYPIEKLFF
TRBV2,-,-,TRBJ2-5,TGTGCCAGCAGTGAGAGTCAAGAGACCCAGTACTTC,CASSESQETQYF
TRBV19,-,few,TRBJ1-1,TGTGCCAGTACTCGACGGGGCACTGAAGCTTTCTTT,CASTRRGTEAFF
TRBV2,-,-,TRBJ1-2,TGTGCCAGCAGTACAAGGGGGGATACTGGCTACACCTTC,CASSTRGDTGYTF
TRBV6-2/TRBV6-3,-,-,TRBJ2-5,TGTGCCAGCAGTACTGGGGGCCTGAGGATCCAAGAGACCCAGTACTTC,CASSTGGLRIQETQYF
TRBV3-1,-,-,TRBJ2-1,TGTGCCAGCAGCCAAGTTCAGGGAGGTTTAAGATTCAATGAGCAGTTCTTC,CASSQVQGGLRFNEQFF
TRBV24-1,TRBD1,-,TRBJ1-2,TGTGCCACCAGTGACCCAGGGGGCCGGAACTATGGCTACACCTTC,CATSDPGGRNYGYTF
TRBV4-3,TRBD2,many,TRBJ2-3,TGCGCCAGCAGCCAGCTGGTTGAAGGGCAGCGGGAGGAGAGGCACACAGATACGCAGTATTTT,CASSQLVEGQREERHTDTQYF
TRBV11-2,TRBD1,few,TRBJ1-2,TGTGCCAGCAGCACTGTACAGGGGGCCGGCTATGGCTACACCTTC,CASSTVQGAGYGYTF
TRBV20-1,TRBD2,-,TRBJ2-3,TGCAGTGCTAGTACGCTGGCTAGCGGGGGGGCGGGGCCCCCCCAAGATACGCAGTATTTT,CSASTLASGGAGPPQDTQYF
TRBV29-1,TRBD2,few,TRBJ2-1,TGCAGCGCGGGGGGAGTTTACAATGAGCAGTTCTTC,CSAGGVYNEQFF
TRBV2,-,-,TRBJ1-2,TGTGCCAGCAGTGAAGGGAGCTACTATGGCTACACCTTC,CASSEGSYYGYTF
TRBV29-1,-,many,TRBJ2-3,TGCAGCGCCCGCCGAGGGGTAGGGATAGATACGCAGTATTTT,CSARRGVGIDTQYF
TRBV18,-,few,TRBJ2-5,TGTGCCAGCTCACCAGAACATGGCCCTAGGCACCAGGCCGAAGACTACTTC,CASSPEHGPRHQAEDYF
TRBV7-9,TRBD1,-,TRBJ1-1,TGTGCCAGCAGCCCCGCGGCAGGGGGCGTTTCAGCTTTCTTT,CASSPAAGGVSAFF
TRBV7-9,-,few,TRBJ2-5,TGTGCCTCAGCGGTAGTATTAGAGACCCAGTACTTC,CASAVVLETQYF
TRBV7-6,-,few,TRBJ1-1,TGTGCCAGCAGCTTAGAGGGCTGGGGAACAACTGAAGCTTTCTTT,CASSLEGWGTTEAFF
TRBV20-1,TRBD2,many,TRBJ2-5,TGCAGTGCTAGAGATGAACTAGCGGGTCTTCAAGAGACCCAGTACTTC,CSARDELAGLQETQYF
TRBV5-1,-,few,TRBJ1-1,TGCGCCAGCAGCTTTGGGGATGTGGGGCCGAACACTGAAGCTTTCTTT,CASSFGDVGPNTEAFF
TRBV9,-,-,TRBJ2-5,TGTGCCAGCAGCGAGGGGTCGCAGGGTATCAGAGAGACCCAGTACTTC,CASSEGSQGIRETQYF
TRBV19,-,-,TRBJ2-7,TGTGCCAGTAGTACAGCTCGGCGGCCCGCCTACGAGCAGTACTTC,CASSTARRPAYEQYF
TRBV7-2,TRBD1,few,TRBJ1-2,TGTGCCAGCAGCCCCCGTGGACAGGGTGGCTATGGCTACACCTTC,CASSPRGQGGYGYTF
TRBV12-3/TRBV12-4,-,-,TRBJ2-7,TGTGCCAGCAGTTTAGGTAGCGTGGGGTACGAGCAGTACTTC,CASSLGSVGYEQYF
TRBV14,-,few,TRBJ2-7,TGTGCCAGCAGCCAAACAGGGAGGTACGAGCAGTACTTC,CASSQTGRYEQYF
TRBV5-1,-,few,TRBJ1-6,TGCGCCAGCAGCTCCGCGGGCTTAAATTCACCCCTCCACTTT,CASSSAGLNSPLHF
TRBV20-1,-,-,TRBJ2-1,TGCAGTGCTAGAGCTGGCCTAGCGTTGACCAATGAGCAGTTCTTC,CSARAGLALTNEQFF
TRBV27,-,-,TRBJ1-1,TGTGCCAGCACTCGGCTCTATGATGGTGCTGAAGCTTTCTTT,CASTRLYDGAEAFF
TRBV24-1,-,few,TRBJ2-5,TGTGCCACCAGTGATTCCGGTGGGTCCCAAGAGACCCAGTACTTC,CATSDSGGSQETQYF
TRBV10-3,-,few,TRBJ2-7,TGTGCCATCAGCGGATGGGGGGATTTTGATCACTACGAGCAGTACTTC,CAISGWGDFDHYEQYF
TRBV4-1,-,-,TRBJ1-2,TGCGCCAGCAGCCAAGCTGGGGTTGACCGGAGATATGGCTACACCTTC,CASSQAGVDRRYGYTF
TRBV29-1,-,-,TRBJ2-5,TGCAGCGTTGGGCAGCGCCTTAAAGAGACCCAGTACTTC,CSVGQRLKETQYF
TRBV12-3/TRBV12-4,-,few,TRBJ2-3,TGTGCCAGCAGTTTCTTAGGTGCAGGGGGGAGTGGCGATACGCAGTATTTT,CASSFLGAGGSGDTQYF
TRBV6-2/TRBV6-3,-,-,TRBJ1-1,TGTGCCAGCAGTTATCGACGTAACACTGAAGCTTTCTTT,CASSYRRNTEAFF
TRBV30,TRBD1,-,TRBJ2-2,TGTGCCTGGAGTAGGGGGCTGAACACCGGGGAGCTGTTTTTT,CAWSRGLNTGELFF